This T cell receptor (beta chain) was identified in a study of a mutant IDH1 vaccine in newly diagnosed glioma (dated by TCRdb to the early 2020s). Concerning the study at large: Patients received eight vaccinations in weeks 1, 3, 5, 7, 11, 15, 19 and 23, corresponding to visits V03 through V10. The roughly 30 treated patients were around 60% male and approximately 40% female, with a mean age of roughly 42 years. Prior to enrollment, standard therapy consisting of radiotherapy alone, temozolomide alone, or radiochemotherapy with temozolomide had been administered to patients, with the combination being received by most patients. Longitudinal TCRB deep sequencing was done for 25 treated patients, wherever samples were available for exploratory analyses. In the chemotherapy-containing groups, vaccination started alongside temozolomide cycles, whereas in patients who had radiotherapy alone it started 4-6 weeks after radiotherapy. Peripheral blood samples were drawn at six visits, namely V03 (baseline), V05, V07, V10, V12 and V13.

As for this clone: Which antigen it targets is not known. Per-nucleotide qualities are absent, and no much larger clonotype sits a single base away.

Library generation was performed with the immunoSEQ multiplex PCR assay. The hsTCRB Kit was used according to the manufacturer's protocol to amplify rearranged TCR beta chain sequences. Sequencing of TCRB libraries was carried out on an Illumina MiSeq. The paper's processing steps were these. Demultiplexing, trimming and gene mapping were performed with the kit vendor's proprietary platform. Imported from immuneACCESS, the table was reduced by TCRdb to in-frame sequences with V and J called. These copies leave out some clones; in studies compared against another copy, an unresolved V gene accounts for under half, and the cause of the remainder is not known. V and J calls and clone size follow that table, whereas D and trimming were derived from the DNA. The sample table lists 40,000 to 45,000 clones, around 74% of them with a count of one. Approximately 5.8% of the sample comes from the top ten.

The CDR3 contains 13 residues, cysteine and phenylalanine counted. Only the CDR3 part of the read is kept: 39 bases, read in frame from the first base. V and J are truncated by 4 bases and 1 base respectively, leaving an intervening sequence of 9 bases. The germline V gene sets CDR1 to SGHRS and CDR2 to YFSETQ. Per the publication, the time point label means: week 23, last vaccination. A 20-mer mutant IDH1 peptide at 300 micrograms in Montanide made up each vaccine dose, which was injected subcutaneously together with topical imiquimod. All donors had newly diagnosed IDH1-mutant astrocytomas of WHO grade 3 or 4 that showed loss of nuclear ATRX. The samples were drawn from NOA16, a multicentre, single-arm, open-label phase I trial in Germany that tested a mutant IDH1 peptide vaccine in humans for the first time. Genomic DNA for TCRB sequencing was extracted from EDTA blood using the DNeasy Blood and Tissue Kit.

Paper-wide results and their limitations: PBMC samples for TCRB deep sequencing were selected based on availability. Changes in the top peripheral T cell clonotypes picked up by TCRB sequencing did not appear to be linked to pseudoprogression. It was noted by the authors that analyses of patient blood samples could not be reproduced owing to sample limitations. Vaccine-induced immune responses across multiple MHC alleles were detected in 85% to 95% of patients.

Sequencing used PBMCs, obtained from a glioma patient whose treatment included an IDH1 peptide vaccine. The sequence was collected from a man in his fifties with glioma. This chain is built from TRBV5-1 and TRBJ2-7; the D region possibly corresponds to TRBD2 (6 bases align). The DNA sequence is TGCGCCAGCAGCGTCGCGGGGTCCTACGAGCAGTACTTC. Translated, it reads CASSVAGSYEQYF.